One and the same sample provided the 28 T cell receptor beta chains below, sequenced in a study of cytomegalovirus exposure and HLA in healthy donors. PCR primers comprised 60 Vbeta and 13 Jbeta primers. Clones were read by immunoSEQ multiplex PCR, and TCRdb kept only the in-frame ones, dropping some. The data contain around 100,000 clones, approximately 66% of them seen just once; the ten biggest clones take up approximately 11%. Sequencing was done on a sample of PBMCs. All receptors come from a man in his forties or fifties in good health and CMV-seropositive.

The chain employs TRBV19 and TRBJ2-3, with 14 bases matching TRBD2. V was pared by 5 bases and J by 5 bases, with 6 bases of the junction left unmatched. CDR1 and CDR2 from the germline V gene are LNHDA and SQIVND (reference sequence). The CDR3 has 16 residues. This CDR3 is CASSSGLAGAKDTQYF. In DNA, the CDR3 is TGTGCCAGTAGTTCGGGACTAGCGGGAGCCAAAGATACGCAGTATTTT.

V usage is TRBV6-1 and J usage is TRBJ2-5; 9 bases are shared with TRBD1. This CDR3 is built from 14 residues. CDR1 MNHNS and CDR2 SASEGT come from the germline V gene. V gave up 7 bases and J gave up 4 bases; unmatched junction bases: 7. CDR3 protein: CASNLQGARETQYF. In DNA form, the CDR3 reads TGTGCCAGCAACTTACAGGGGGCGAGAGAGACCCAGTACTTC.

The rearrangement links TRBV5-1 to TRBJ2-2; 8 bases are a match to TRBD1. The V gene end was trimmed by 2 bases and the J gene end by 3 bases; junction bases not matched to a gene: 0. The CDR3 length is 14 residues. Germline CDR1 reads SGHRS; CDR2 reads YFSETQ. The CDR3 DNA is TGCGCCAGCAGCTTCAGGGGGCACACCGGGGAGCTGTTTTTT. It is translated as CASSFRGHTGELFF.

This rearrangement joins TRBV14 to TRBJ1-1, with D possibly matching TRBD1 (6 bases). Trimming cost V 1 base and J 1 base, with 13 bases left between them. The CDR3 sequence is 16 residues long. The germline gives CDR1 SGHDN, CDR2 FVKESK. CDR3 residues: CASSQGDRSSNTEAFF. CDR3 DNA sequence: TGTGCCAGCAGCCAAGGTGACAGGTCCTCGAACACTGAAGCTTTCTTT.

The rearrangement uses TRBV15 and TRBJ1-4, with D possibly matching TRBD1 (6 bases). Germline-derived CDR1 and CDR2 are LNHNV and YYDKDF (reference sequence). This CDR3 region has 16 residues. Trimming shortened V by 0 bases and J by 5 bases, and 13 bases separated the two germline ends. CDR3 residues: CATSRDRWQGNEKLFF. The CDR3 bases are TGTGCCACCAGCAGAGATAGATGGCAGGGGAATGAAAAACTGTTTTTT.

The DNA of the CDR3 is TGTGCCATCCCTAAGGGCGGGGATCCGAACACCGGGGAGCTGTTTTTT. Protein: CAIPKGGDPNTGELFF. The chain recombines TRBV27 with TRBJ2-2, with D tentatively TRBD2 (6 bases). V gave up 10 bases and J gave up 0 bases, with 18 bases separating them. There are 16 residues in the CDR3. Germline V gene sequence: CDR1 MNHEY, CDR2 SMNVEV (reference sequence).

The chain carries TRBV29-1 and TRBJ2-1, with 11 bases fitting TRBD1. Germline CDR1 is SQVTM and CDR2 is ANQGSEA. CDR3 length: 13 residues. The J segment lost 7 bases and the V segment lost 8 bases, leaving 7 bases of the junction unmatched. CDR3 in amino acids: CSFGQGASNEQFF. The CDR3 bases are TGCAGCTTCGGACAGGGGGCGTCAAATGAGCAGTTCTTC.

This sequence joins TRBV5-8 and TRBJ1-2; 10 bases line up with TRBD1. The CDR3 runs to 14 residues. The ends lost 3 bases at V and 10 bases at J; junction bases unmatched: 9. CDR1 is SGHTS, CDR2 YDEGEE, per germline. CDR3 sequence reads: CASSWAGTGVVYTF. Written as DNA, the CDR3 is TGTGCCAGCAGCTGGGCCGGGACAGGGGTAGTCTACACCTTC.

The chain uses TRBV30 and TRBJ2-7; no clear D gene. Germline CDR1 GTSNPN, CDR2 SVGIG (reference sequence). There are 12 residues in the CDR3. Trimming took 0 bases from V and 7 from J, leaving 10 bases between them. CDR3 region: CAWSVMAREQYF. The CDR3 DNA is TGTGCCTGGAGTGTTATGGCGCGGGAGCAGTACTTC. Full variable domain (rest looked up from reference TRBV30 and TRBJ2-7): SQTIHQWPATLVQPVGSPLSLECTVEGTSNPNLYWYRQAAGRGLQLLFYSVGIGQISSEVPQNLSASRPQDRQFILSSKKLLLSDSGFYLCAWSVMAREQYFGPGTRLTVT.

The chain carries TRBV10-1 and TRBJ2-2; perhaps TRBD1 as D (7 bases). This CDR3 region has 15 residues. Germline V CDR1 and CDR2: WNHNN, SYGVQD (reference sequence). Trimming cost V 6 bases and J 5 bases, with 16 bases left between them. CDR3: CASSRGTLKTGELFF. CDR3 coding DNA: TGCGCCAGCAGCAGGGGGACTCTAAAGACCGGGGAGCTGTTTTTT.

The chain is built from TRBV7-2 and TRBJ2-3; a possible D gene is TRBD1 (6 bases). With 1 base removed from V and 3 bases from J, the gap between germline ends came to 8 bases. The germline CDR1 and CDR2 sequences are SGHTA and FQGNSA. The CDR3 covers 14 residues. CDR3 region: CASSLVQGTDTQYF. The CDR3 region has the DNA TGTGCCAGCAGCTTAGTCCAGGGGACAGATACGCAGTATTTT.

This sequence joins TRBV12-5 and TRBJ2-5; TRBD1 is a possible D gene (5 bases). Trimming removed 6 bases at V and 2 bases at J, with 16 bases between. This CDR3 contains 15 residues. Germline V gene lookup returns CDR1 LGHNT and CDR2 FRNRAP. The CDR3 bases are TGTGCTAGTGGCCCAGGGTTGGTGGCGCAAGAGACCCAGTACTTC. It encodes CASGPGLVAQETQYF. The variable domain in full, with the rest retrieved from reference TRBV12-5 and TRBJ2-5, is DARVTQTPRHKVTEMGQEVTMRCQPILGHNTVFWYRQTMMQGLELLAYFRNRAPLDDSGMPKDRFSAEMPDATLATLKIQPSEPRDSAVYFCASGPGLVAQETQYFGPGTRLLVL.

This chain uses TRBV10-1 with TRBJ2-7; D remains unclear. The CDR3 runs to 15 residues. V lost 3 bases, J lost 7 bases, and 19 bases lay in between. Germline V gene sequence: CDR1 WNHNN, CDR2 SYGVQD (reference sequence). The CDR3 region has the DNA TGCGCCAGCAGTGAATCAGGTGCCACGATTAGGGAGCAGTACTTC. Residues: CASSESGATIREQYF.

This clone was counted between two and nine times. The gene calls are TRBV7-3 and TRBJ2-1, with 11 nucleotides matching TRBD2. Germline V CDR1 and CDR2: SGHTA, FQGTGA. The trim removed 5 bases at V and 6 bases at J, leaving 12 bases unmatched. CDR3 length: 17 residues. The CDR3 sequence: CASSPVSTSGRTNEQFF. In DNA form, the CDR3 reads TGTGCCAGCAGCCCCGTTTCAACTAGCGGGAGAACCAATGAGCAGTTCTTC.

The chain links TRBV9 to TRBJ1-1; TRBD1 matches at 8 bases. The CDR3 runs to 14 residues. From germline, CDR1 is SGDLS and CDR2 YYNGEE. V lost 2 bases to trimming and J lost 13 bases; unmatched junction nucleotides: 13. This chain's CDR3 is CASSVSTQDREVFF. As DNA, the CDR3 is TGTGCCAGCAGCGTGAGCACCCAGGACAGGGAGGTTTTCTTT. The full variable domain, rest sourced from reference TRBV9 and TRBJ1-1, is DSGVTQTPKHLITATGQRVTLRCSPRSGDLSVYWYQQSLDQGLQFLIQYYNGEERAKGNILERFSAQQFPDLHSELNLSSLELGDSALYFCASSVSTQDREVFFGQGTRLTVV.

The gene calls are TRBV5-1 and TRBJ2-7, with a possible D match to TRBD2 (5 bases). The germline gives CDR1 SGHRS, CDR2 YFSETQ. This CDR3 contains 14 residues. Trimming took off 1 base at V and 2 bases at J, with 10 bases between the two ends. The CDR3 spells CASSLSGTPYEQYF. In DNA form, the CDR3 reads TGCGCCAGCAGCTTGAGCGGCACCCCCTACGAGCAGTACTTC.

The chain joins TRBV7-2 to TRBJ1-5, with unresolved D. V lost 2 bases, J lost 2 bases, and 10 bases lay in between. Looked up from germline, CDR1 is SGHTA and CDR2 is FQGNSA. This CDR3 is 15 amino acids long. The CDR3 DNA sequence: TGTGCCAGCAGCTTAATAGTCGGGGGCAATCAGCCCCAGCATTTT. Translating gives CASSLIVGGNQPQHF.

This rearrangement joins TRBV7-2 to TRBJ1-5; D not resolved. The germline V gene has CDR1 SGHTA and CDR2 FQGNSA. The germline V and J ends were trimmed by 1 base and 4 bases, with 8 bases remaining between them. The CDR3 is 14 amino acids. CDR3 sequence reads: CASSLGAANQPQHF. In DNA, the CDR3 is TGTGCCAGCAGCTTAGGGGCAGCTAATCAGCCCCAGCATTTT.

The chain couples TRBV29-1 to TRBJ2-1; no clear D gene. Looked up from germline, CDR1 is SQVTM and CDR2 is ANQGSEA. V was trimmed by 4 bases and J by 4 bases, leaving 14 bases between them. The CDR3 consists of 14 residues. The CDR3 region has the DNA TGCAGCGTTGGGGTCCAACTACTATACAATGAGCAGTTCTTC. It is translated as CSVGVQLLYNEQFF.

This chain joins TRBV4-3 and TRBJ2-3; 10 nucleotides match TRBD2. With V trimmed by 4 bases and J by 1 base, 5 bases remained unmatched. Germline V gene sequence: CDR1 LGHNA, CDR2 YSLEER. CDR3 size: 16 residues. CDR3 sequence: CASSRGSGRGTDTQYF. CDR3 nucleotides: TGCGCCAGCAGCCGAGGAAGCGGGAGGGGCACAGATACGCAGTATTTT.

The table lists this clone with a few counts. The V gene is TRBV9, the J gene TRBJ1-1; maybe TRBD1 (5 bases). The germline V gene has CDR1 SGDLS and CDR2 YYNGEE. V lost 0 bases and J 4 bases, leaving 13 bases between the germline ends. This CDR3 has 15 residues. In DNA, the CDR3 is TGTGCCAGCAGCGTAGTGGGGGGTAGTGTCACTGAAGCTTTCTTT. Translation: CASSVVGGSVTEAFF. Filled out from reference TRBV9 and TRBJ1-1, the complete variable domain reads DSGVTQTPKHLITATGQRVTLRCSPRSGDLSVYWYQQSLDQGLQFLIQYYNGEERAKGNILERFSAQQFPDLHSELNLSSLELGDSALYFCASSVVGGSVTEAFFGQGTRLTVV.

The J gene is TRBJ2-5, the V gene TRBV6-5, with 9 bases identical to TRBD1. The CDR3 is 16 residues long. V gave up 2 bases and J gave up 5 bases; unmatched junction bases: 9. CDR1 MNHEY and CDR2 SVGAGI come from the germline V gene. The DNA for the CDR3 is TGTGCCAGCAGTTACCCCCTGGGACAGGGAAAGGAGACCCAGTACTTC. It is translated as CASSYPLGQGKETQYF.

This chain connects TRBV6-5 to TRBJ1-1; a possible D gene is TRBD1 (5 bases). Trimming cost V 7 bases and J 7 bases, with 19 bases left between them. The CDR3 is made up of 14 amino acids. The V gene's germline CDR1 is MNHEY and CDR2 SVGAGI. The CDR3 loop is CASTQYNTGGEAFF. The CDR3 DNA reads TGTGCCAGCACCCAATATAATACCGGGGGTGAAGCTTTCTTT.

The rearrangement uses TRBV2 and TRBJ1-1, with D possibly TRBD1 on 6 matching bases. CDR1 and CDR2 from the germline V gene are SNHLY and FYNNEI. The CDR3 is made up of 13 amino acids. V was shortened by 4 bases and J by 0 bases, with 6 bases between the two germline ends. The CDR3 coding sequence is TGTGCCAGCAGTGCAGGGGTGAACACTGAAGCTTTCTTT. This gives the protein CASSAGVNTEAFF.

In this sample, this clone turned up a few times. This sequence joins TRBV4-2 and TRBJ2-7; a possible D gene is TRBD2 (6 bases). Germline V CDR1 and CDR2: LGHNA, YNFKEQ. V was shortened by 0 bases and J by 0 bases, with 12 bases between the two germline ends. The CDR3 contains 16 residues. The CDR3 reads CASSQDHGTPSYEQYF. The CDR3 coding sequence is TGTGCCAGCAGCCAAGATCACGGGACTCCCTCCTACGAGCAGTACTTC.

The chain combines TRBV9 with TRBJ2-7, with no clear D. Between the trimmed V and J ends, which lost 8 bases and 4 bases, there was a span of 10 bases. This CDR3 region has 11 residues. Looked up from germline, CDR1 is SGDLS and CDR2 is YYNGEE. The CDR3 region is CARLCGYEQYV. CDR3 nucleotides: TGTGCCAGGTTATGCGGTTACGAGCAGTACGTC.

The V call is TRBV7-2, the J call TRBJ2-3; D is uncertain. Looked up from germline, CDR1 is SGHTA and CDR2 is FQGNSA. There are 13 residues in the CDR3. With 5 bases removed from V and 4 bases from J, the gap between germline ends came to 10 bases. CDR3 region: CASSREDPDTQYF. The CDR3 DNA is TGTGCCAGCAGCCGAGAGGATCCAGATACGCAGTATTTT.

V and J are TRBV9 and TRBJ2-2, with a possible D match to TRBD2 (6 bases). V was pared by 4 bases and J by 5 bases, with 6 bases between. CDR3 length: 12 amino acids. Germline V gene data show CDR1 as SGDLS and CDR2 as YYNGEE. CDR3 loop: CASSRGTGELFF. The CDR3 DNA reads as TGTGCCAGCAGCCGGGGGACCGGGGAGCTGTTTTTT.